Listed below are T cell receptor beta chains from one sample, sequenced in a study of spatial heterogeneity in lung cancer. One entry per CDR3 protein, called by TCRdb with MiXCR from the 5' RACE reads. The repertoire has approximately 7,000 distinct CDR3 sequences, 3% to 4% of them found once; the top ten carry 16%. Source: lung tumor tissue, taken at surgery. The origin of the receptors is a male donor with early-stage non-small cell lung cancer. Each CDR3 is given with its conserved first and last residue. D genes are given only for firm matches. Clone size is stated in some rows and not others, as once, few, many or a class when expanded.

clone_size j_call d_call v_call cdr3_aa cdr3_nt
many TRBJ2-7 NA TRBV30 CAWSLRRNEQYF TGTGCCTGGAGTTTGAGGCGTAACGAGCAGTACTTC
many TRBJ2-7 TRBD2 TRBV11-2 CASSVSGGEYEQYF TGTGCCAGCAGCGTATCGGGGGGGGAATACGAGCAGTACTTC
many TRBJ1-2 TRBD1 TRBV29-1 CSVRQGARIGYTF TGCAGCGTGCGCCAGGGGGCGAGAATTGGCTACACCTTC
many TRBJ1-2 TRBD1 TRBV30 CAWDGTGNGYTF TGTGCCTGGGACGGGACAGGGAATGGCTACACCTTC
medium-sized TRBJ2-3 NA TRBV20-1 CSARAPRGRTDTQYF TGCAGTGCTAGAGCCCCCCGGGGGCGCACAGATACGCAGTATTTT
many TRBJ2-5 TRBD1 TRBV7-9 CASSLSRATGIVETQYF TGTGCCAGCAGCCTTTCCCGCGCGACAGGGATAGTTGAGACCCAGTACTTC
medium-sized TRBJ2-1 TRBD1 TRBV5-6 CASGPGQGINEQFF TGTGCCAGCGGACCGGGACAGGGGATCAATGAGCAGTTCTTC
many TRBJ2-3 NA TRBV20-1 CSAREEATDTQYF TGCAGTGCTAGAGAGGAAGCGACAGATACGCAGTATTTT
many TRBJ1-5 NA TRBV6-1 CASSEEEVAGEHF TGTGCCAGCAGTGAAGAAGAGGTGGCAGGCGAGCATTTT
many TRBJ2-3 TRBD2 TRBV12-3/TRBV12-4 CASSFFREDTDTQYF TGTGCCAGCAGTTTCTTTCGGGAGGACACAGATACGCAGTATTTT
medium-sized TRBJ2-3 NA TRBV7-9 CASSLGGSRDTQYF TGTGCCAGCAGCCTCGGTGGGTCCAGAGATACGCAGTATTTT
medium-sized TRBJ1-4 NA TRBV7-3 CASSLTGHGNEKLFF TGTGCCAGCAGCTTAACAGGGCATGGTAATGAAAAACTGTTTTTT
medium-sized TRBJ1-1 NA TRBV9 CASRAGGSSEAFF TGTGCCAGCAGAGCCGGGGGTAGCTCTGAAGCTTTCTTT
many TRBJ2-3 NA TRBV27 CASSIDSSSTDTQYF TGTGCCAGCAGCATTGACAGTTCTAGCACAGATACGCAGTATTTT
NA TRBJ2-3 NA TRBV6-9 CASSSTLRCTQYF TGTGCCAGCAGCTCGACTCTCCGATGTACGCAGTATTTT
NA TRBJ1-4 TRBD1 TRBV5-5 CASSGQGAGANEKLFF TGTGCCAGCAGCGGACAGGGGGCCGGAGCTAATGAAAAACTGTTTTTT
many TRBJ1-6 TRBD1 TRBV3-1 CASSHSRTGDNSPLHF TGTGCCAGCAGCCACTCACGGACAGGAGATAATTCACCCCTCCACTTT
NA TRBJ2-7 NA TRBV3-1 CASSQGQLSYEQYF TGTGCCAGCAGCCAAGGGCAGTTATCCTACGAGCAGTACTTC
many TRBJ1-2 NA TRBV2 CASMGTPNYGYTF TGTGCCAGCATGGGGACACCTAACTATGGCTACACCTTC
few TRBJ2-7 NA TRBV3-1 CASSQDRDFPYEQYF TGTGCCAGCAGCCAAGATCGGGACTTCCCCTACGAGCAGTACTTC
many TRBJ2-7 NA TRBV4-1 CASSPLTEGNEQYF TGCGCCAGCAGCCCGCTGACGGAGGGAAACGAGCAGTACTTC
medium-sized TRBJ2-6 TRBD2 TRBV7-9 CASTLSGGAGANVLTF TGTGCCAGCACCCTAAGCGGGGGAGCTGGGGCCAACGTCCTGACTTTC
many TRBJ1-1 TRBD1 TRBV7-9 CASSSTGVAAFF TGTGCCAGCAGCTCTACAGGGGTCGCGGCTTTCTTT
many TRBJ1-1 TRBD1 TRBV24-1 CATSDSGTGGQAFF TGTGCCACCAGTGATTCCGGGACAGGGGGCCAAGCTTTCTTT
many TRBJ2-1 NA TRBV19 CASSPQGTEQFF TGTGCCAGTAGTCCCCAGGGGACTGAGCAGTTCTTC
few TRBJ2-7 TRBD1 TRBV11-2 CASSHAGTAIYEQYF TGTGCCAGCAGTCACGCCGGGACAGCCATCTACGAGCAGTACTTC
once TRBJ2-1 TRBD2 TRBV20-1 CSARDWQRGVHNEQFF TGCAGTGCTAGAGATTGGCAGCGGGGGGTCCACAATGAGCAGTTCTTC
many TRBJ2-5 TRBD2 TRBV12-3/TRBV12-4 CASSSGTSGRAGETQYF TGTGCCAGCAGTTCCGGGACTAGCGGGAGGGCCGGAGAGACCCAGTACTTC
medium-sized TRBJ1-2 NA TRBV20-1 CSVTEVAYGYTF TGCAGTGTCACAGAGGTTGCATATGGCTACACCTTC
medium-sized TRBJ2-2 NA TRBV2 CASEGGGKALAGGELFF TGTGCCAGCGAGGGGGGAGGAAAAGCGCTCGCCGGCGGGGAGCTGTTTTTT
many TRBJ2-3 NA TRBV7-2 CASSLEGLSTDTQYF TGTGCCAGCAGCTTAGAGGGGTTGAGCACAGATACGCAGTATTTT
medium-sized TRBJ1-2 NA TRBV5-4 CASSLLGADNYGYTF TGTGCCAGCAGCTTGTTGGGGGCGGATAACTATGGCTACACCTTC
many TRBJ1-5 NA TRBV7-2 CASSLTGNQPQHF TGTGCCAGCAGCTTAACGGGAAATCAGCCCCAGCATTTT
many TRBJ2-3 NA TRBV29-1 CVGAGRPDTDTQYF TGTGTTGGGGCGGGGCGCCCTGACACAGATACGCAGTATTTT
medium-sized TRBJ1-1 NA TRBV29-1 CSVGGPGNTEAFF TGCAGCGTTGGAGGACCGGGCAACACTGAAGCTTTCTTT
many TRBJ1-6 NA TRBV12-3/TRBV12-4 CASSLGGFSPLHF TGTGCCAGCAGTTTAGGTGGATTTTCACCCCTCCACTTT
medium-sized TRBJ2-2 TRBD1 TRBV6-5 CASSSLGQPTGELFF TGTGCCAGCAGTTCCCTGGGACAGCCTACCGGGGAGCTGTTTTTT
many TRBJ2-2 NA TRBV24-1 CATRYSNTGELFF TGTGCCACCAGGTACTCGAACACCGGGGAGCTGTTTTTT
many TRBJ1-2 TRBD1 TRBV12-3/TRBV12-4 CASSRQGDLGGYTF TGTGCCAGCAGCCGACAGGGGGATTTGGGGGGCTACACCTTC
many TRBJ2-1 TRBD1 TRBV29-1 CSGGQGVNEQFF TGCAGCGGGGGACAGGGGGTCAATGAGCAGTTCTTC
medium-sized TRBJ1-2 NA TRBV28 CASTKDSSGYTF TGTGCCAGCACTAAGGACAGTTCGGGCTACACCTTC
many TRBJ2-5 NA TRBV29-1 CSVAVYQETQYF TGCAGCGTTGCGGTGTACCAAGAGACCCAGTACTTC
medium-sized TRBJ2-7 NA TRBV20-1 CSARGTVNYEQYF TGCAGTGCGAGGGGGACCGTCAATTACGAGCAGTACTTC
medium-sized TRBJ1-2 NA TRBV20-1 CSARDHRLGVNYGYTF TGCAGTGCTAGAGATCACCGTTTGGGGGTTAACTATGGCTACACCTTC
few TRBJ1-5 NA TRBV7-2 CASSLVPQQPQHF TGTGCCAGCAGCTTAGTCCCGCAGCAGCCCCAGCATTTT
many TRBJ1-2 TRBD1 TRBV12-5 CASGSVRGQGAFYGYTF TGTGCTAGTGGTTCTGTCCGGGGACAGGGGGCTTTTTATGGCTACACCTTC
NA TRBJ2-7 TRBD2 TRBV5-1 CVSSPTSGVLDEQNF TGCGTCAGCAGCCCTACTAGCGGCGTCTTGGACGAGCAGAACTTC
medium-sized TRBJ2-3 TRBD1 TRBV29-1 CSVVETGAADTQYF TGCAGCGTCGTTGAGACAGGGGCCGCAGATACGCAGTATTTT
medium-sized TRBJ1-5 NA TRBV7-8 CASSLTPGLPQPQHF TGTGCCAGCAGCTTAACTCCAGGCCTACCTCAGCCCCAGCATTTT
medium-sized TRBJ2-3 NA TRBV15 CATSRRGVYTDTQYF TGTGCCACCAGCAGAAGGGGAGTTTACACAGATACGCAGTATTTT
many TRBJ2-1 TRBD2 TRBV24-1 CATSDFTGTRPINEQFF TGTGCCACCAGTGATTTTACCGGGACTAGGCCAATAAATGAGCAGTTCTTC
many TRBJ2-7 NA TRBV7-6 CASSSEQGAWREQYF TGTGCCAGCAGCTCTGAACAGGGCGCGTGGAGGGAGCAGTACTTC
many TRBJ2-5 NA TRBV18 CASSRDTPGTQYF TGTGCCAGCTCACGAGACACCCCGGGGACCCAGTACTTC
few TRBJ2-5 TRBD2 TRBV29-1 CSVDLGLAGETQYF TGCAGCGTTGACCTTGGGCTAGCGGGGGAGACCCAGTACTTC
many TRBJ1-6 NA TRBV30 CAWNRLVSAERYNSPLHF TGTGCCTGGAATAGATTGGTTTCGGCGGAGAGGTATAATTCACCCCTCCACTTT
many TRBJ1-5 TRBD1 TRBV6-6 CASSYLPGTGAVRSNQPQHF TGTGCCAGCAGTTACCTCCCCGGGACAGGGGCTGTGCGTAGCAATCAGCCCCAGCATTTT
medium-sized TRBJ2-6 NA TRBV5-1 CASSSEANVLTF TGCGCCAGCAGCTCCGAGGCCAACGTCCTGACTTTC
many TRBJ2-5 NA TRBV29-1 CSVEASRETQYF TGCAGCGTTGAAGCTTCCAGAGAGACCCAGTACTTC
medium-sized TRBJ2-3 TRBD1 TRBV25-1 CASSDAGRGQDTQYF TGTGCCAGCAGTGATGCCGGCAGGGGGCAAGATACGCAGTATTTT
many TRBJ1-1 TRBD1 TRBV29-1 CSVLRTGNTEAFF TGCAGCGTTCTTCGGACAGGTAACACTGAAGCTTTCTTT